Sequencing of this T cell receptor (beta chain) was carried out in a study of T cells expressing NK-cell markers. Germline V gene sequence: CDR1 SGHRS, CDR2 YFSETQ. The CDR3 has 14 amino acids. UMIs accompanied the 5'RACE template switching by which TCR beta cDNA was made. Reanalyzing the 5' RACE reads, TCRdb keeps one entry per CDR3 protein, without DNA. This sample contains hundreds of thousands of distinct CDR3 sequences. The receptor's source is a man between 18 and 69 years old in good health. The source material was blood T cells: a sorted CD56 or NKG2C T cell subset, CD4+ or CD8+ T cells, or bulk PBMC T cells (not recorded which). The chain is built from TRBV5-1 and TRBJ2-1; checking the TCRdb D call of TRBD1 is not possible without DNA. CDR3 protein: CASSLGQGRNEQFF.